These T cell receptor beta chains were read from a single sample in a study of blood T cell repertoires in COVID-19. Sequenced by immunoSEQ multiplex PCR; TCRdb stores in-frame clones only, minus some. This table has hundreds of thousands of clones, approximately 90% appearing once. The sequencing sample was made of peripheral blood. All receptors come from a woman in her thirties or forties who had recovered from COVID-19. The CDR3 runs from the conserved cysteine through the conserved F or W. The D gene is left open where the match is weak. Not every row has a clone size; where given, it reads once, few, many or a size class.

V gene	clone size	D gene	J gene	CDR3 DNA	CDR3 protein
TRBV7-9	-	-	TRBJ2-2	TGTGCCAGCAGCTCGGCCCGGCAGGGATCCGGGGAGCTGTTTTTT	CASSSARQGSGELFF
TRBV7-6	-	TRBD1	TRBJ2-7	TGTGCCAGCACCTCCTCGACAGGGCTAGCCTACGAGCAGTACTTC	CASTSSTGLAYEQYF
TRBV30	-	TRBD1	TRBJ1-5	TGTGCCTGGAGTACAACAGGAGGACAGGGGCAGCCCCAGCATTTT	CAWSTTGGQGQPQHF
TRBV3-1/TRBV3-2	-	-	TRBJ1-5	TGTGCCAGCAGCCAAGCAGGGCTTGTGAGCAATCAGCCCCAGCATTTT	CASSQAGLVSNQPQHF
TRBV12-5	-	-	TRBJ2-3	TGTGCTAGTGGTTTGGCCGTCTACGGGTCGCCAGATACGCAGTATTTT	CASGLAVYGSPDTQYF
TRBV7-9	-	TRBD1	TRBJ2-7	TGTGCCAGCAGCTCGGACAGGGCTAGGGAGCAGTACTTC	CASSSDRAREQYF
TRBV19	-	-	TRBJ2-7	TGTGCCAGTAGTAATACCCGGGGGGAGCAGTACTTC	CASSNTRGEQYF
TRBV19	-	TRBD2	TRBJ2-3	TGTGCCAGTAGTTCCCATGGAGGGCTAGCGGGGGGGCCTGGCACAGATACGCAGTATTTT	CASSSHGGLAGGPGTDTQYF
TRBV29-1	-	-	TRBJ2-1	TGCAGCGTTGAAGATCCGGCGACTAGCTCCTACAATGAGCAGTTCTTC	CSVEDPATSSYNEQFF
TRBV4-2	-	-	TRBJ2-4	TGTGCCAGCAGCCAAAAACTTAGCGCCAAAAACATTCAGTACTTC	CASSQKLSAKNIQYF
TRBV30	-	-	TRBJ2-7	TGTGCCTGGAAGCGCCTTGTTAGCTCCTACGAGCAGTACTTC	CAWKRLVSSYEQYF
TRBV3-1/TRBV3-2	-	-	TRBJ1-6	TGTGCCAGCAGCCGGAACAGAAATTCACCCCTCCACTTT	CASSRNRNSPLHF
TRBV4-3	-	TRBD2	TRBJ2-7	TGCGCCAGCAGCCAAGATCCCATCTTTGTAGCGGGGGGGACGTACGAGCAGTACTTC	CASSQDPIFVAGGTYEQYF
TRBV27	-	-	TRBJ1-4	TGTGCCAGCGGCAGGGGTAGTTTTCGGGAAAAACTGTTTTTT	CASGRGSFREKLFF
TRBV24-1	once	TRBD1	TRBJ1-1	TGTGCCACCCGGGAGGGGGCTGGGACTGAAGCTTTCTTT	CATREGAGTEAFF
TRBV6-2/TRBV6-3	-	TRBD1	TRBJ2-1	TGTGCCAGCAGTTACCGAGCTCACACAGGGGGCAATGAGCAGTTCTTC	CASSYRAHTGGNEQFF
TRBV29-1	-	-	TRBJ2-2	TGCAGCCATAGGGGGGACAGAACCGGGGAGCTGTTTTTT	CSHRGDRTGELFF
TRBV18	once	-	TRBJ1-1	TGTGCCAGCTCACCTCAGAACACTGAAGCTTTCTTT	CASSPQNTEAFF
TRBV5-6	once	-	TRBJ2-2	TGTGCCAGCAGCTTGGGACAGGTGAACACCGGGGAGCTGTTTTTT	CASSLGQVNTGELFF
TRBV5-5	-	TRBD1	TRBJ1-2	TGTGCCAGCAGCTCGGCAGGGGGCGCGCGGGGCTACACCTTC	CASSSAGGARGYTF
TRBV7-9	-	TRBD1	TRBJ2-3	TGTGCCAGCAGCCCAGAGATGGAGGACAGGGGAGGCACAGATACGCAGTATTTT	CASSPEMEDRGGTDTQYF
TRBV7-9	-	TRBD1	TRBJ1-2	TGTGCCAGCAGCATCGGACAGGGGGCAATTGGCTACACCTTC	CASSIGQGAIGYTF
TRBV4-2	-	-	TRBJ1-4	TGTGCCAGCAGCCAGCCCACTACGGTGGGTTCAACTAATGAAAAACTGTTTTTT	CASSQPTTVGSTNEKLFF
TRBV19	-	-	TRBJ1-5	TGTGCCAGTAGTATACTTGGGCAGGGTCCCCATCAGCCCCAGCATTTT	CASSILGQGPHQPQHF
TRBV18	-	-	TRBJ1-2	TGTGCCAGCTCACCTGACACGGATGGCTACACCTTC	CASSPDTDGYTF
TRBV12-3/TRBV12-4	-	-	TRBJ2-2	TGTGCCAGCAGGATAGCAGGGACCGGGGAGCTGTTTTTT	CASRIAGTGELFF
TRBV6-6	-	-	TRBJ2-5	TGTGCCAGCAGTTATGGGCCTTTTGGGCAAGAGACCCAGTACTTC	CASSYGPFGQETQYF
TRBV28	-	-	TRBJ1-2	TGTGCCAGCAGTCTCACCGGGCTGCGGGGGAACTATGGCTACACCTTC	CASSLTGLRGNYGYTF
TRBV28	-	-	TRBJ2-7	TGTGCCAGCATCCCCTCTTGGTGGGATAGGGGCGAGCAGTACTTC	CASIPSWWDRGEQYF
TRBV11-2	-	TRBD1	TRBJ1-2	TGTGCCAGCAGCCGTTCACAGGGGATGGTTGGTGGCTACACCTTC	CASSRSQGMVGGYTF
TRBV27	-	-	TRBJ2-5	TGTGCCAGCAGTTTAACCGTGGGCGCCCAAGAGACCCAGTACTTC	CASSLTVGAQETQYF
TRBV6-6	once	-	TRBJ1-2	TGTGCCAGCGAAACTGGAGTTTATGGCTACACCTTC	CASETGVYGYTF
TRBV19	-	-	TRBJ1-2	TGTGCCAGTAGTGCCAGGGGTGGGAGCTACACCTTC	CASSARGGSYTF
TRBV5-4	-	-	TRBJ2-3	TGTGCCAGCAGCATTGCGGGCGGGCTCACAGATACGCAGTATTTT	CASSIAGGLTDTQYF
TRBV2	-	TRBD1	TRBJ2-7	TGTGCCAGCAGTGAGGTTCAGGACAGGGGATACGAGCAGTACTTC	CASSEVQDRGYEQYF
TRBV5-8	-	-	TRBJ2-5	TGTGCCAGCAGCTTCCTCCTGGGCAGGAACCAAGAGACCCAGTACTTC	CASSFLLGRNQETQYF
TRBV7-9	few	-	TRBJ1-1	TGTGCCAGCAGCTCCCCAGGGTACCTGGGCACTGAAGCTTTCTTT	CASSSPGYLGTEAFF
TRBV5-1	once	-	TRBJ2-2	TGCGCCAGCAGCTCGGCGGGGTTAACCGGGGAGCTGTTTTTT	CASSSAGLTGELFF
TRBV18	few	-	TRBJ2-1	TGTGCCAGCTCACCAAAGGGGGAGGGTGAGCAGTTCTTC	CASSPKGEGEQFF
TRBV4-2	once	-	TRBJ1-6	TGTGCCAGCAGCCTCGACAGGACCTATAATTCACCCCTCCACTTT	CASSLDRTYNSPLHF
TRBV5-4	-	-	TRBJ1-1	TGTGCCAGCAGCTCGCGAACGTGGAGGGGCGAGAGAGCTTTCTTT	CASSSRTWRGERAFF
TRBV2	-	-	TRBJ1-6	TGTGCCAGCAGCTCAACTAGGGGGGGGTACCTCCACTTT	CASSSTRGGYLHF
TRBV27	-	TRBD1	TRBJ2-5	TGTGCCAGCAGTTTGGACAGGGCCCAAGAGACCCAGTACTTC	CASSLDRAQETQYF
TRBV4-3	-	-	TRBJ2-1	TGCGCCAGCAGCCAAGATTGGAGACCCAGCTCCTACAATGAGCAGTTCTTC	CASSQDWRPSSYNEQFF
TRBV5-1	-	TRBD1	TRBJ2-7	TGCGCCAGCAGCTTGGGCCCAGGGGGTCTAGAACAAGACGAGCAGTACTTC	CASSLGPGGLEQDEQYF
TRBV25-1	few	TRBD1	TRBJ2-1	TGTGCCAGCAGCCGACAGGGTGGCTCCTACAATGAGCAGTTCTTC	CASSRQGGSYNEQFF
TRBV19	-	TRBD1	TRBJ2-5	TGTGCCAGTAGTTGGGGGACAGCCCCTTCCGAGACCCAGTACTTC	CASSWGTAPSETQYF
TRBV5-5	once	-	TRBJ1-6	TGTGCCAGCAGCTCCCCCGACTTGAATTCACCCCTCCACTTT	CASSSPDLNSPLHF
TRBV24-1	-	-	TRBJ1-5	TGTGCCACCAGTCGCGAGTATAGCAATCAGCCCCAGCATTTT	CATSREYSNQPQHF
TRBV6-1	-	-	TRBJ1-4	TGTGCCAGCAGTGAACAGACAGTTTTCACTAATGAAAAACTGTTTTTT	CASSEQTVFTNEKLFF
TRBV19	-	-	TRBJ1-1	TGTGCCAGTAGTATGAGTAAGCGGGGAGGAGACACTGAAGCTTTCTTT	CASSMSKRGGDTEAFF
TRBV5-6	-	-	TRBJ2-1	TGTGCCAGCAGCTTGGCCCTACTCTCCTACAATGAGCAGTTCTTC	CASSLALLSYNEQFF
TRBV10-3	-	TRBD1	TRBJ1-6	TGTGCCATCAGTGAGTCATTTTGGGGACAGGAGTCGTCCTATAATTCACCCCTCCACTTT	CAISESFWGQESSYNSPLHF
TRBV10-3	-	TRBD1	TRBJ2-7	TGTGCCATCAGATTAGGACAGGGCGAGCAGTACTTC	CAIRLGQGEQYF
TRBV28	-	-	TRBJ2-7	TGTGCCAGCAGTACTTCTAAACGCCGGTTCGAGCAGTACTTC	CASSTSKRRFEQYF
TRBV3-1/TRBV3-2	-	TRBD1	TRBJ1-2	TGTGCCAGCAGCCAAGGGACAGGGCCGAACTATGGCTACACCTTC	CASSQGTGPNYGYTF
TRBV5-5	-	-	TRBJ2-1	TGTGCCAGCAGCTTTTCAGGGAGGTCGGGTTACAATGAGCAGTTCTTC	CASSFSGRSGYNEQFF
TRBV19	once	TRBD1	TRBJ2-6	TGTGCCAGTAGTAAGGACAGGGGGACCGGGGCCAACGTCCTGACTTTC	CASSKDRGTGANVLTF
TRBV3-1/TRBV3-2	-	-	TRBJ2-7	TGTGCCAGCAGCCAAGCACCAGGGAGGGAGCAGTACTTC	CASSQAPGREQYF